This TCR beta chain was obtained from a study of T cell responses to AZD1222 COVID-19 vaccine. Notes on the study in general: Spike-wide coverage was observed for vaccine-associated CD4 TCRs, with dominant responses at 160-218 and 743-854.

Profiling relied on immunoSEQ multiplex PCR, and the TCRdb table lists in-frame clones only, not all of them. The table shows around 130,000 clones, with approximately 93% occurring only once. A note on this clone: Its antigen is currently unknown.

This CDR3 has 18 amino acids. Trimming took 8 bases from V and 7 from J, leaving 32 bases between them. Germline V gene sequence: CDR1 LGHDT, CDR2 YNNKEL (reference sequence). The origin of this receptor is an adult in good health. This chain uses TRBV3-1 (or the pseudogene TRBV3-2) with TRBJ1-2, with unresolved D. This material consisted of peripheral blood, taken on day 0 of AZD1222 vaccination. The CDR3, as DNA: TGTGCCAGCGCTCCCCCATTCGGACGGCGGAGAAGGGCGGGTGGCTACACCTTC. This encodes CASAPPFGRRRRAGGYTF.